A single sample gave rise to the 10 T cell receptor beta chains below, sequenced in a study of shared clonotypes between healthy human individuals. Clones were sequenced by immunoSEQ multiplex PCR, and TCRdb holds only the in-frame ones, with some missing. The sample lists around 1.1 million clones; approximately 77% were seen once. The sample consisted of memory CD4+ T cells from PBMCs. Subset indicated: CD45RA-negative fraction. These receptors all stem from a man younger than 35 in good health. Some clones in this sample may be carry-over from other donors' samples.

The V and J genes are TRBV4-1 and TRBJ2-5, with 11 bases that match TRBD2. Germline V CDR1 and CDR2: MGHRA, YSYEKL. CDR3 length equals 20 residues. V lost 2 bases, J lost 2 bases, and 16 bases stayed unmatched. The CDR3 reads CASSQRWDGTSGDTQETQYF. CDR3 in DNA: TGCGCCAGCAGCCAACGGTGGGACGGGACTAGCGGAGATACTCAAGAGACCCAGTACTTC.

V usage is TRBV5-6 and J usage is TRBJ2-3; D is unclear. Trimming stripped 2 bases from V and 2 bases from J, with 6 bases between. There are 13 residues in the CDR3. Germline CDR1 reads SGHDT; CDR2 reads YYEEEE. The CDR3 bases are TGTGCCAGCAGCTTTCGACACACAGATACGCAGTATTTT. Amino acids: CASSFRHTDTQYF.

V and J are TRBV5-1 and TRBJ1-5; D is undetermined. The CDR3 consists of 15 residues. The germline V gene has CDR1 SGHRS and CDR2 YFSETQ. The V end lost 0 bases, the J end lost 2 bases, and 9 bases lay between the germline ends. CDR3 residues: CASSLVPGGNQPQHF. CDR3 bases: TGCGCCAGCAGCTTGGTACCAGGCGGCAATCAGCCCCAGCATTTT.

V and J are TRBV27 and TRBJ1-1, with 8 nucleotides matching TRBD1. Germline V gene lookup returns CDR1 MNHEY and CDR2 SMNVEV (reference sequence). The length of the CDR3 is 14 residues. The CDR3 DNA is TGTGCGGCGGGTGTCAGGGGGCGGTTAACTGAAGCTTTCTTT. Encoded protein: CAAGVRGRLTEAFF.

This clone was counted a few times. The chain uses TRBV28 and TRBJ1-2; D uncertain. CDR1 is MDHEN, CDR2 SYDVKM, per germline. V was pared by 0 bases and J by 4 bases, with 15 bases between. This CDR3 region has 16 residues. The CDR3 is CASSLWGAREGYGYTF. The CDR3 nucleotides are TGTGCCAGCAGTTTATGGGGCGCGAGGGAAGGCTATGGCTACACCTTC.

This sequence joins TRBV4-1 and TRBJ2-7; D unresolved. CDR3 length: 17 amino acids. The germline CDR1 and CDR2 sequences are MGHRA and YSYEKL. Trimming took off 3 bases at V and 0 bases at J, with 18 bases between the two ends. As DNA, the CDR3 is TGCGCCAGCAGCCATTACTACGGCCCATTGAGCTCCTACGAGCAGTACTTC. Translated: CASSHYYGPLSSYEQYF.

The chain couples TRBV7-7 to TRBJ2-2, with D perhaps matching TRBD1 (6 bases). Germline assignment: CDR1 SSHAT and CDR2 FNYEAQ (reference sequence). Between the trimmed V and J ends, which lost 2 bases and 7 bases, there was a span of 8 bases. CDR3 size: 13 residues. CDR3 sequence reads: CASSLSGVGELFF. Written as DNA, the CDR3 is TGTGCCAGCAGCTTATCAGGGGTCGGGGAGCTGTTTTTT. The whole variable domain, remainder taken from reference TRBV7-7 and TRBJ2-2, is GAGVSQSPRYKVTKRGQDVTLRCDPISSHATLYWYQQALGQGPEFLTYFNYEAQPDKSGLPSDRFSAERPEGSISTLTIQRTEQRDSAMYRCASSLSGVGELFFGEGSRLTVL.

V usage is TRBV7-2 and J usage is TRBJ2-1; no definite D call. The CDR3 is 11 amino acids. Trimming pared 0 bases from V and 8 bases from J, leaving 2 bases between. CDR1 and CDR2 from the germline V gene are SGHTA and FQGNSA. The DNA of the CDR3 is TGTGCCAGCAGCTTAGCACATGAGCAGTTCTTC. It yields the protein CASSLAHEQFF.

This chain uses TRBV6-5 with TRBJ2-7; 8 bases line up with TRBD1. The CDR3 extends over 16 amino acids. Germline V gene sequence: CDR1 MNHEY, CDR2 SVGAGI. V shed 0 bases and J 4 bases; nucleotides not matched to a gene: 8. CDR3 DNA: TGTGCCAGCAGTTACTCGCCGGACAGGGCGGGGTACGAGCAGTACTTC. It translates to CASSYSPDRAGYEQYF.

The chain carries TRBV4-1 and TRBJ1-1; D is uncertain. Trimming cost V 4 bases and J 1 base, with 10 bases left between them. Looked up from germline, CDR1 is MGHRA and CDR2 is YSYEKL. The CDR3 extends over 14 amino acids. Written as DNA, the CDR3 is TGCGCCAGCAGCCCGATAGACCGGAACACTGAAGCTTTCTTT. Protein product: CASSPIDRNTEAFF.